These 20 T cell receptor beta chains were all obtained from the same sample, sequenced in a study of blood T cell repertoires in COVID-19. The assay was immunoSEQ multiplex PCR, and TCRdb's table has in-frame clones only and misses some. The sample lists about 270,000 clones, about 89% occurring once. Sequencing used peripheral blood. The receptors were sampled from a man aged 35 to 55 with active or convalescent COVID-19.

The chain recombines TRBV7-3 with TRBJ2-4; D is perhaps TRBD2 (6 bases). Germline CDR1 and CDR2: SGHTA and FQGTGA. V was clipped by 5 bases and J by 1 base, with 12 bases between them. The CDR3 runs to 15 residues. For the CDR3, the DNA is TGTGCCAGCAGCCCTTTCGGGGGTGCCAAAAACATTCAGTACTTC. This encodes CASSPFGGAKNIQYF.

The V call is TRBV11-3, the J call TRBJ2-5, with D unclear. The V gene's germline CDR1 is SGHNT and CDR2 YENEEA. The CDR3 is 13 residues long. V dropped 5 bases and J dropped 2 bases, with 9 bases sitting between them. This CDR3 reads CASSPPRQETQYF. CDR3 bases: TGTGCCAGCAGCCCCCCACGGCAAGAGACCCAGTACTTC.

The CDR3 coding sequence is TGTGCCAGCAGCTTATCGGCAGGGGATTCACCCCTCCACTTT. Its protein product is CASSLSAGDSPLHF. The V call is TRBV7-3, the J call TRBJ1-6, with TRBD1 as a possible D gene (6 bases). This CDR3 contains 14 residues. The V end was cut by 2 bases, the J end by 8 bases, with 10 bases between. CDR1 SGHTA and CDR2 FQGTGA come from the germline V gene.

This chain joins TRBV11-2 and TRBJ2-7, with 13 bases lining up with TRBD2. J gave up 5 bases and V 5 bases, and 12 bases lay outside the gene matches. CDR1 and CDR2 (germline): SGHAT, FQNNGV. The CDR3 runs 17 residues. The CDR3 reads CASSPLALAGGTNEQYF. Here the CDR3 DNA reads TGTGCCAGCAGCCCTCTAGCACTAGCGGGAGGGACTAACGAGCAGTACTTC.

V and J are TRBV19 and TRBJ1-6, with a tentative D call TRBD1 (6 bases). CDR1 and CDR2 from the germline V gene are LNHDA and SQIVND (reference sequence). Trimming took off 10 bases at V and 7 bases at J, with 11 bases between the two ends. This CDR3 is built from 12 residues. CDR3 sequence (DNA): TGTGCCATTAAGGGGGACAATTCACCCCTCCACTTT. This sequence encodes CAIKGDNSPLHF.

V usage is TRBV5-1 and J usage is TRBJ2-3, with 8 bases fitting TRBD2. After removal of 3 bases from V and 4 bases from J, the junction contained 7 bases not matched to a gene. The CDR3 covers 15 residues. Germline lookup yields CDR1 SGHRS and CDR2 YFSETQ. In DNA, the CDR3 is TGCGCCAGCAGCTCTGCCGGGGGGGCCCCAGATACGCAGTATTTT. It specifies CASSSAGGAPDTQYF.

The CDR3 reads CASSISGTANEKLFF. The DNA for the CDR3 is TGTGCCAGCAGCATATCCGGGACAGCAAATGAAAAACTGTTTTTT. The gene calls are TRBV5-5 and TRBJ1-4, with 7 bases aligning to TRBD1. The CDR3 is made up of 15 amino acids. Germline V gene lookup returns CDR1 SGHKS and CDR2 YYEKEE (reference sequence). The V gene end was trimmed by 4 bases and the J gene end by 5 bases; junction bases not matched to a gene: 8.

CDR3 DNA sequence: TGTGCCAGCAGGGGAGGGGGGACAGGTGATCCCCTTCACACTGAAGCTTTCTTT. Translating gives CASRGGGTGDPLHTEAFF. The chain joins TRBV2 to TRBJ1-1, with 8 bases aligning to TRBD1. Trimming took 6 bases from V and 3 from J; bases not matched to a gene: 18. The CDR3 is made up of 18 amino acids. Germline V gene sequence: CDR1 SNHLY, CDR2 FYNNEI.

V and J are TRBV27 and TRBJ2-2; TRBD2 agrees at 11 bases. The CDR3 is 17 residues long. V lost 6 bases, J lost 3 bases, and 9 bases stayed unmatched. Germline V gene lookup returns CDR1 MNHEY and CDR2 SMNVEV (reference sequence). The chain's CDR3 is CASSFTLAGVHTGELFF. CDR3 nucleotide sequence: TGTGCCAGCAGCTTTACACTAGCGGGAGTACACACCGGGGAGCTGTTTTTT.

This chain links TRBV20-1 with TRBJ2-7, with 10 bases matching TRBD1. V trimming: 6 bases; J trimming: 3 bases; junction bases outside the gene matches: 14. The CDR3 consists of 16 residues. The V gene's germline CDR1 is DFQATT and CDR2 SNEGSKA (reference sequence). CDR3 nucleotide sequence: TGCAGTGCCAGTCCCGGGACAGGGGTCGATATCTACGAGCAGTACTTC. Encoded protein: CSASPGTGVDIYEQYF.

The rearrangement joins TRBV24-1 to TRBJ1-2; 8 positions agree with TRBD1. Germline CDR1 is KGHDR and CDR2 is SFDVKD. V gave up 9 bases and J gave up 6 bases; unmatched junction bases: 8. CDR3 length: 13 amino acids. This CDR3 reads CATRQGLGDGYTF. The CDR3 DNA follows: TGTGCCACCCGACAGGGGTTGGGGGATGGCTACACCTTC.

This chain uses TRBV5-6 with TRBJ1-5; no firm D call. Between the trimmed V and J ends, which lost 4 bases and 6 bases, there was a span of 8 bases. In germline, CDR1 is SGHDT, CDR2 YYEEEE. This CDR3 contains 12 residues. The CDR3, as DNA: TGTGCCAGCAGCCCAGGATCTCAGCCCCAGCATTTT. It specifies CASSPGSQPQHF.

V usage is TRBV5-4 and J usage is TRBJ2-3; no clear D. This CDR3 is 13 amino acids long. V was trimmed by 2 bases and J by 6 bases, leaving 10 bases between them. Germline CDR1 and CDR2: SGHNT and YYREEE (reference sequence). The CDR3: CASSFEAADTQYF. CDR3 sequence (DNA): TGTGCCAGCAGCTTCGAGGCGGCGGATACGCAGTATTTT.

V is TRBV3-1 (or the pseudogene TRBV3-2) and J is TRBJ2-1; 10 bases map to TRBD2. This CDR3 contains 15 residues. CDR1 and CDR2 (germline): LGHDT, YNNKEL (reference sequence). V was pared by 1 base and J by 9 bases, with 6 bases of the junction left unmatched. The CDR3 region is CASSQGLAGVGEQFF. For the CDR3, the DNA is TGTGCCAGCAGCCAAGGGCTAGCGGGAGTGGGTGAGCAGTTCTTC.

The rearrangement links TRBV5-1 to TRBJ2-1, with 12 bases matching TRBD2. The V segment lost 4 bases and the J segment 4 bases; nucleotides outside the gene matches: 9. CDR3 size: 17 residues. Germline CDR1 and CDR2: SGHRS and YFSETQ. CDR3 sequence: CASSLAGGPLAYNEQFF. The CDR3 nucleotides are TGCGCCAGCAGCCTAGCGGGAGGGCCCCTCGCGTACAATGAGCAGTTCTTC.

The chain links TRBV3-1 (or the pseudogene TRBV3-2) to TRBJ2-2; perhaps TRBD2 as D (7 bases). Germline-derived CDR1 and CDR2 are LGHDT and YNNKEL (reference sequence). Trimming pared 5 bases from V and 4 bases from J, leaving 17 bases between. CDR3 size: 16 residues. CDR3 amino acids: CASSFGGGSGTGELFF. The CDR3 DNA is TGTGCCAGCAGCTTCGGGGGCGGGAGTGGCACCGGGGAGCTGTTTTTT.

CDR3 region: CATSDPGHYEQYF. The CDR3 DNA reads as TGTGCCACCAGTGATCCGGGACACTACGAGCAGTACTTC. The chain uses TRBV24-1 and TRBJ2-7; D is perhaps TRBD1 (6 bases). The CDR3 loop spans 13 amino acids. CDR1 is KGHDR and CDR2 is SFDVKD in the germline V gene. V was pared by 3 bases and J by 3 bases, with 8 bases between.

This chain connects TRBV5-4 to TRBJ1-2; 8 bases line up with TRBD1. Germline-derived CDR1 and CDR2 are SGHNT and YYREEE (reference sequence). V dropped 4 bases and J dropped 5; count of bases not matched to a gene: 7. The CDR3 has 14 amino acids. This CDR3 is CASSPTTGDYGYTF. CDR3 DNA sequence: TGTGCCAGCAGCCCCACGACAGGGGATTATGGCTACACCTTC.

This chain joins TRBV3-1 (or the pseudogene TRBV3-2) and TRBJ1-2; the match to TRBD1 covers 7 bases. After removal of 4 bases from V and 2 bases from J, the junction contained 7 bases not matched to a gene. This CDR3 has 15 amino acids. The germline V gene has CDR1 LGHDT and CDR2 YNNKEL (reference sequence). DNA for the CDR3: TGTGCCAGCAGCCCGGGACAGACCTGGAACTATGGCTACACCTTC. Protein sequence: CASSPGQTWNYGYTF.

As DNA, the CDR3 is TGTGCCAGTAGCCAATTGACAGGGGGCACAGATACGCAGTATTTT. The encoded protein is CASSQLTGGTDTQYF. V and J are TRBV19 and TRBJ2-3, with 8 bases matching TRBD1. J gave up 1 base and V 6 bases, and 6 bases lay outside the gene matches. Germline assignment: CDR1 LNHDA and CDR2 SQIVND (reference sequence). This CDR3 is 15 amino acids long.